This T cell receptor (beta chain) was captured by sequencing in a study of cytomegalovirus exposure and HLA in healthy donors. PCR used 60 Vbeta primers and 13 Jbeta primers. The table came from immunoSEQ multiplex PCR; TCRdb's copy has only in-frame clones and leaves some out. In the table there are fewer than 110,000 clones, under 80% of which are singletons. Germline V gene sequence: CDR1 SEHNR, CDR2 FQNEAQ (reference sequence). This CDR3 region has 14 residues. V was pared by 5 bases and J by 0 bases, with 10 bases between. The source of this sequence is a man aged 35-49 years in good health and CMV-seronegative. The sample comprised PBMCs. This chain links TRBV7-9 with TRBJ1-1; TRBD1 is a possible D gene (5 bases). The CDR3 reads CASSAQGVNTEAFF. The DNA for the CDR3 is TGTGCCAGCAGCGCCCAGGGTGTGAACACTGAAGCTTTCTTT.